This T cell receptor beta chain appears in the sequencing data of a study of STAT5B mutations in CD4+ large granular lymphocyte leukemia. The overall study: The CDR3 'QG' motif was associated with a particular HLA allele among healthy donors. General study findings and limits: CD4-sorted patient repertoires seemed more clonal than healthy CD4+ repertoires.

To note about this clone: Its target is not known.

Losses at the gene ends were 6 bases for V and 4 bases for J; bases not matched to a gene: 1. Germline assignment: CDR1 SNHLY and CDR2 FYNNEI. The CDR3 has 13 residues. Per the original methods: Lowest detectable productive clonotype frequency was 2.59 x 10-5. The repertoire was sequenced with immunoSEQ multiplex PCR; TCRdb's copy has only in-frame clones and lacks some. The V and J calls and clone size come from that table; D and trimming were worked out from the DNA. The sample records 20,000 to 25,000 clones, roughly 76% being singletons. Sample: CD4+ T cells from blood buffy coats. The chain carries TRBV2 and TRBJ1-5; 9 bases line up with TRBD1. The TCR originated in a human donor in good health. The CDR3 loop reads CASSGTGNQPQHF. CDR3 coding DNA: TGTGCCAGCAGCGGGACAGGGAATCAGCCCCAGCATTTT.